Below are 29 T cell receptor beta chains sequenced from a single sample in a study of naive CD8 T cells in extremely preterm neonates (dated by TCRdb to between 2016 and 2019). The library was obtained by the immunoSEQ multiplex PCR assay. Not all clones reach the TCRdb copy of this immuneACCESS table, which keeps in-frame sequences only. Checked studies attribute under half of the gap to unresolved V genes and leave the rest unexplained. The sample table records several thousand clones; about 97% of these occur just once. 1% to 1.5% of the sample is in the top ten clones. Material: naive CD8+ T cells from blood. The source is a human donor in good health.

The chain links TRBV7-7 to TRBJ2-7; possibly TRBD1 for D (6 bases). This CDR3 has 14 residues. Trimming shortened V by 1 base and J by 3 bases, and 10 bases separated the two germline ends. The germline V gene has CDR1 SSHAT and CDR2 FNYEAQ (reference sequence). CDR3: CASSLGAGDYEQYF. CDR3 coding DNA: TGTGCCAGCAGCTTAGGAGCAGGGGACTACGAGCAGTACTTC.

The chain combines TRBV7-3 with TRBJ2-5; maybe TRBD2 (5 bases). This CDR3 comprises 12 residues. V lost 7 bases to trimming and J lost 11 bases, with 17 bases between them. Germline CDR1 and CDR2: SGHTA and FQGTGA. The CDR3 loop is CASKGWSGEQYF. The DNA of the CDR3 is TGTGCCAGCAAAGGGTGGTCTGGGGAGCAGTACTTC.

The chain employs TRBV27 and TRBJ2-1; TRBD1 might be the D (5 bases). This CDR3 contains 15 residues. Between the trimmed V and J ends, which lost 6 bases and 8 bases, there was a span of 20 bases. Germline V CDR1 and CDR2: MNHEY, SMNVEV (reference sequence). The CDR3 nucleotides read TGTGCCAGCAGACTTTACCCAGGGTACTTGGATGAGCAGTTCTTC. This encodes CASRLYPGYLDEQFF.

The CDR3 protein is CATSRSERAGQGGEKLFF. As DNA, the CDR3 is TGTGCCACCAGCAGATCCGAGAGAGCGGGACAGGGAGGCGAAAAACTGTTTTTT. The V and J genes are TRBV15 and TRBJ1-4; the match to TRBD1 covers 9 bases. Germline V gives CDR1 LNHNV, CDR2 YYDKDF (reference sequence). J was trimmed by 8 bases and V by 2 bases; bases with no gene match: 15. The CDR3 has 18 residues.

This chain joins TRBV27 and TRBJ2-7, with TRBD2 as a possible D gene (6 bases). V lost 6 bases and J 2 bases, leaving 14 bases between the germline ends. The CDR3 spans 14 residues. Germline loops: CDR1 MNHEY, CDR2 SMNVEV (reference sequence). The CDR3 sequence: CASRHGGITYEQYF. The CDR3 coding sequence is TGTGCCAGCAGGCACGGGGGTATCACCTACGAGCAGTACTTC.

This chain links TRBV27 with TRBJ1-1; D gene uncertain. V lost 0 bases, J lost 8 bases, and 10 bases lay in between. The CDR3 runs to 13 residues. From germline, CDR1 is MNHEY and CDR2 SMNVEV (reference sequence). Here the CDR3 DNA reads TGTGCCAGCAGTTTATCGTCACGTACAGAAGCTTTCTTT. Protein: CASSLSSRTEAFF.

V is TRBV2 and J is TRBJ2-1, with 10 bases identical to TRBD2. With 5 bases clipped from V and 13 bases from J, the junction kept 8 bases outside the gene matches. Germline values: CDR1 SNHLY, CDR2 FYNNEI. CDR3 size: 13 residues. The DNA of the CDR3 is TGTGCCAGCAGTTATCTAGCGGGAGAGTCTCAGTTCTTC. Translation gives CASSYLAGESQFF. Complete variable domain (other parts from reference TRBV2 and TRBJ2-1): EPEVTQTPSHQVTQMGQEVILRCVPISNHLYFYWYRQILGQKVEFLVSFYNNEISEKSEIFDDQFSVERPDGSNFTLKIRSTKLEDSAMYFCASSYLAGESQFFGPGTRLTVL.

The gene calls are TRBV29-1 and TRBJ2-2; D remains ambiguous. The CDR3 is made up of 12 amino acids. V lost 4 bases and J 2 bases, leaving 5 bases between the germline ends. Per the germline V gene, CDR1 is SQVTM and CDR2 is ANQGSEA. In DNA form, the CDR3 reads TGCAGCGTTGTATCTAACACCGGGGAGCTGTTTTTT. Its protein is CSVVSNTGELFF.

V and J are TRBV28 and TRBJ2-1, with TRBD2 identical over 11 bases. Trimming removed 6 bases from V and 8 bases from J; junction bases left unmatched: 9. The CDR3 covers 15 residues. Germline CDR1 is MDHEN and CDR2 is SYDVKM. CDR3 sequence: CASSLTSGSRDEQFF. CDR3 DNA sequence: TGTGCCAGCAGCCTCACTAGCGGGAGTCGCGATGAGCAGTTCTTC.

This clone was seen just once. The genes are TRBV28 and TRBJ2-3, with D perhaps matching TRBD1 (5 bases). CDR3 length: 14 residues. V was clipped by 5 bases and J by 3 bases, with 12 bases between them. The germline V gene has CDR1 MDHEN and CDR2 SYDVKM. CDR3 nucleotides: TGTGCCAGCAGTAACAGGATCGGGACAGATACGCAGTATTTT. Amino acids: CASSNRIGTDTQYF.

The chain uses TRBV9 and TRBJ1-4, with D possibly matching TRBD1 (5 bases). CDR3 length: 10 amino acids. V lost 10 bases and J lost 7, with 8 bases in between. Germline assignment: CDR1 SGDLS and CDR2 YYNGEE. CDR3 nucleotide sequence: TGTGCCTCGGGGGGTGAAAAACTGTTTTTT. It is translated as CASGGEKLFF.

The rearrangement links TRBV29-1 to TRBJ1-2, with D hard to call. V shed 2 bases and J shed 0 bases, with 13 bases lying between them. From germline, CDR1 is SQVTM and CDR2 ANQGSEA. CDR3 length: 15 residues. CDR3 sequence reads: CSVEPGERSNYGYTF. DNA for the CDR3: TGCAGCGTTGAACCCGGGGAGCGATCTAACTATGGCTACACCTTC.

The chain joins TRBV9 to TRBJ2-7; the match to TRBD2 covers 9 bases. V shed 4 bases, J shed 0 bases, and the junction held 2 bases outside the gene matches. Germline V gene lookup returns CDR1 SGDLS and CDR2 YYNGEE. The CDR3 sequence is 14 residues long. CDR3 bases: TGTGCCAGCAGCCATAGCGGGAGCTCCTACGAGCAGTACTTC. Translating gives CASSHSGSSYEQYF. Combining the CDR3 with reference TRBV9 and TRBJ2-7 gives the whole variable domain DSGVTQTPKHLITATGQRVTLRCSPRSGDLSVYWYQQSLDQGLQFLIQYYNGEERAKGNILERFSAQQFPDLHSELNLSSLELGDSALYFCASSHSGSSYEQYFGPGTRLTVT.

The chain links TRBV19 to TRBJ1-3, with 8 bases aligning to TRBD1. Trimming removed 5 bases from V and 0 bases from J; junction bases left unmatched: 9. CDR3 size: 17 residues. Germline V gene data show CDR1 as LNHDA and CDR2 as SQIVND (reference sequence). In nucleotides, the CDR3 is TGTGCCAGTAGTGAATCCGGGACAGGAGCCTCTGGAAACACCATATATTTT. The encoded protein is CASSESGTGASGNTIYF.

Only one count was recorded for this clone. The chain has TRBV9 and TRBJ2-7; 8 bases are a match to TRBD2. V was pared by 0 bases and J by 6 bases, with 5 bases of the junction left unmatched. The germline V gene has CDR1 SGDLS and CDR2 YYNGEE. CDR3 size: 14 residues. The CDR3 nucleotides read TGTGCCAGCAGCGTAGGGGAAGCGGGAGCCGAGCAGTACTTC. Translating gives CASSVGEAGAEQYF.

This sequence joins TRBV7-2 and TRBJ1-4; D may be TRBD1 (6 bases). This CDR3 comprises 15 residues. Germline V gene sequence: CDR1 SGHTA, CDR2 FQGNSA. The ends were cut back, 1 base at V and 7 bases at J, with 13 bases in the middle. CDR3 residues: CASSLEQGPSEKLFF. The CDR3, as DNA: TGTGCCAGCAGCTTAGAACAGGGCCCGAGTGAAAAACTGTTTTTT.

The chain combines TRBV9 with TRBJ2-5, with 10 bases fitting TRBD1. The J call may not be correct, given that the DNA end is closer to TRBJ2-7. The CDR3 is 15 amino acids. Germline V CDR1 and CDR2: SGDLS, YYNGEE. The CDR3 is CASSVAGTGAYEQYF. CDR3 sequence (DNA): TGTGCCAGCAGCGTAGCTGGGACAGGGGCCTACGAGCAGTACTTC.

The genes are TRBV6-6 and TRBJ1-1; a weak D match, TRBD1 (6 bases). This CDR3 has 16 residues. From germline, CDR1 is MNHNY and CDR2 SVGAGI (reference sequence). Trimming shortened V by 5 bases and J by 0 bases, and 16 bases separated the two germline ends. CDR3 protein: CASSQRQVLLNTEAFF. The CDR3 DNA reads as TGTGCCAGCAGTCAACGACAGGTCCTACTGAACACTGAAGCTTTCTTT.

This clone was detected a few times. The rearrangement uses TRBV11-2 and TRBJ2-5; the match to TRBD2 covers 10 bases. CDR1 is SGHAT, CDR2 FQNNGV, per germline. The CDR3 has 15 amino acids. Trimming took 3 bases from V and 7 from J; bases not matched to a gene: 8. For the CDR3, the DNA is TGTGCCAGCAGCTTGATCTCTAGCGGGAGACTGACCCAGTACTTC. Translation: CASSLISSGRLTQYF.

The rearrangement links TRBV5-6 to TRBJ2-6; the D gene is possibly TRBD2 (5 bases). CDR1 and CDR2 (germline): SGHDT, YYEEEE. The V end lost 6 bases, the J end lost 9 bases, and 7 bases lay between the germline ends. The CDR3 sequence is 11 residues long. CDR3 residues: CASIAGNVLTF. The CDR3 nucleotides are TGTGCCAGCATCGCGGGCAACGTCCTGACTTTC. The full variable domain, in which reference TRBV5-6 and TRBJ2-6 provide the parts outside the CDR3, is DAGVTQSPTHLIKTRGQQVTLRCSPKSGHDTVSWYQQALGQGPQFIFQYYEEEERQRGNFPDRFSGHQFPNYSSELNVNALLLGDSALYLCASIAGNVLTFGAGSRLTVL.

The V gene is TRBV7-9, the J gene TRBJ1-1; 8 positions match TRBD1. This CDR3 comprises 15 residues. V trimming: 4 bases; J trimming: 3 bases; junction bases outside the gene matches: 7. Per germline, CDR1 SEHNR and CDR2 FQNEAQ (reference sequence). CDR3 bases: TGTGCCAGCAGCTCCCCCACGACAGGGGACACTGAAGCTTTCTTT. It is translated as CASSSPTTGDTEAFF. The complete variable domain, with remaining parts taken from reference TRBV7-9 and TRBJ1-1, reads DTGVSQNPRHKITKRGQNVTFRCDPISEHNRLYWYRQTLGQGPEFLTYFQNEAQLEKSRLLSDRFSAERPKGSFSTLEIQRTEQGDSAMYLCASSSPTTGDTEAFFGQGTRLTVV.

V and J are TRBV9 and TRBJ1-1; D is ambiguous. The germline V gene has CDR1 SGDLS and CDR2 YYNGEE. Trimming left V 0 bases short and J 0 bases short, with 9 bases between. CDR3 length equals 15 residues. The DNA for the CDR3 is TGTGCCAGCAGCGTAGGTGCAGGCTTGAACACTGAAGCTTTCTTT. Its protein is CASSVGAGLNTEAFF.

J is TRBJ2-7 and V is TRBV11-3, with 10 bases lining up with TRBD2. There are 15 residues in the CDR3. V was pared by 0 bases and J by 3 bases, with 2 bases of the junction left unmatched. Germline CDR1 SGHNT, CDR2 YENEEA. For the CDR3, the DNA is TGTGCCAGCAGCTTAGAGGCTAGCGGGAGCTACGAGCAGTACTTC. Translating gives CASSLEASGSYEQYF.

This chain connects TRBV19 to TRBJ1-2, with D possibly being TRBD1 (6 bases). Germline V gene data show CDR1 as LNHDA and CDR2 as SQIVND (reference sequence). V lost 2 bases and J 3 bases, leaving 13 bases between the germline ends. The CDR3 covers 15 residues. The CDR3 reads CASSILGAEDYGYTF. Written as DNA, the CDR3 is TGTGCCAGTAGTATACTGGGGGCGGAGGACTATGGCTACACCTTC.

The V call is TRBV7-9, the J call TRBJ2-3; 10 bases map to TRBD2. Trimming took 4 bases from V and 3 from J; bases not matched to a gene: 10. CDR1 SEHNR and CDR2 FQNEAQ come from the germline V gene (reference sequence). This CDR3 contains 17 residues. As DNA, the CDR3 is TGTGCCAGCAGCTCCCCTACCGGGACTAGCGTTACAGATACGCAGTATTTT. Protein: CASSSPTGTSVTDTQYF.

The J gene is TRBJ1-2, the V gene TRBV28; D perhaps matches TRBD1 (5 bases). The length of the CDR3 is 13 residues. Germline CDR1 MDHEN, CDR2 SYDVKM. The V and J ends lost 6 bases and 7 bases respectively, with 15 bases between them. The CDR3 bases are TGTGCCAGCAGGTCCAAGGGAGGGGCTGGCTACACCTTC. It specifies CASRSKGGAGYTF.

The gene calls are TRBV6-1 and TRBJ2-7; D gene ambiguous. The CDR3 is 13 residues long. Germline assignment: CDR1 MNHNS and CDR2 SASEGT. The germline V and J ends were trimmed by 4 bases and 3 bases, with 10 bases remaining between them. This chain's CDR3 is CASSASLNYEQYF. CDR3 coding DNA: TGTGCCAGCAGTGCGTCCCTTAACTACGAGCAGTACTTC.

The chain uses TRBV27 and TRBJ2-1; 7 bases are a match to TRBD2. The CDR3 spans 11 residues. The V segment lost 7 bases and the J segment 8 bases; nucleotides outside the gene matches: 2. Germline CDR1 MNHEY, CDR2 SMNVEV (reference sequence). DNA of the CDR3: TGTGCCAGCAAGGGACTATATGAGCAGTTCTTC. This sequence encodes CASKGLYEQFF.

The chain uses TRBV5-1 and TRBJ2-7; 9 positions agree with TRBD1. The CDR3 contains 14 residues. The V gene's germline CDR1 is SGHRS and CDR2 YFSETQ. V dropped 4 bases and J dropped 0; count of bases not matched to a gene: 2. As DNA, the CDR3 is TGCGCCAGCAGCCGGGACAGGGCCTCCTACGAGCAGTACTTC. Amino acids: CASSRDRASYEQYF.